This T cell receptor beta chain comes out of a study of graft-versus-host responses after intestinal transplantation. Trimming pared 0 bases from V and 3 bases from J, leaving 6 bases between. CDR1 is MGHRA and CDR2 is YSYEKL in the germline V gene. This CDR3 region has 14 residues. TCRdb's copy holds only in-frame clones and misses some; the assay was immunoSEQ multiplex PCR. In the table there are 15,000 to 20,000 clones, about 90% of which are singletons. This chain uses TRBV4-1 with TRBJ2-1; D is uncertain. The source of this sequence is a human patient who received an intestinal transplant, so some T cells may come from the graft donor. The starting material was PBMCs, obtained approximately 3.5 months after intestinal transplant. CDR3 protein: CASSQEHFYNEQFF. CDR3 DNA sequence: TGCGCCAGCAGCCAAGAACACTTCTACAATGAGCAGTTCTTC.